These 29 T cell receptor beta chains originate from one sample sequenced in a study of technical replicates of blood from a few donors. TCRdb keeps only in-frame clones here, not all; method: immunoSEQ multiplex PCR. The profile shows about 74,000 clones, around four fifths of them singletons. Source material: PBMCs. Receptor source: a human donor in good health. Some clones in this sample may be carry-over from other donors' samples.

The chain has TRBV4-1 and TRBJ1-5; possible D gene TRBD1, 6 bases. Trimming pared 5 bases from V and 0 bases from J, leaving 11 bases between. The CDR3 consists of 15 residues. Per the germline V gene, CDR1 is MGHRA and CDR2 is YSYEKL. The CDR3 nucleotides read TGCGCCAGCAGCGAGGACAGCTATAGCAATCAGCCCCAGCATTTT. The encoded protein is CASSEDSYSNQPQHF.

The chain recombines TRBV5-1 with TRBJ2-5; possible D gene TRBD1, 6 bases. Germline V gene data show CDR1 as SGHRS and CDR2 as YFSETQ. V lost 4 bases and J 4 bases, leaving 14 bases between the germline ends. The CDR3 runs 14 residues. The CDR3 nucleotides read TGCGCCAGCAGCGATACACAGGGTGGAGAGACCCAGTACTTC. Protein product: CASSDTQGGETQYF.

The CDR3 region is CASSRRPGQGATGELFF. In DNA, the CDR3 is TGTGCCAGCAGCCGTAGGCCGGGACAGGGGGCGACCGGGGAGCTGTTTTTT. The chain employs TRBV5-6 and TRBJ2-2; 12 nucleotides align to TRBD1. The CDR3 length is 17 residues. CDR1 is SGHDT and CDR2 is YYEEEE in the germline V gene. V was pared by 4 bases and J by 5 bases, with 9 bases of the junction left unmatched. The full variable domain, with the rest looked up from reference TRBV5-6 and TRBJ2-2, is DAGVTQSPTHLIKTRGQQVTLRCSPKSGHDTVSWYQQALGQGPQFIFQYYEEEERQRGNFPDRFSGHQFPNYSSELNVNALLLGDSALYLCASSRRPGQGATGELFFGEGSRLTVL.

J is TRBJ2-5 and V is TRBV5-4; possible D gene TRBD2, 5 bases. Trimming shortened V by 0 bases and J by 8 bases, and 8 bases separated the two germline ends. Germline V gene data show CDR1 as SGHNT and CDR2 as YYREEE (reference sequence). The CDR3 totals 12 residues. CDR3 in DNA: TGTGCCAGCAGCTTGGGTGGAGGTACCCAGTACTTC. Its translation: CASSLGGGTQYF. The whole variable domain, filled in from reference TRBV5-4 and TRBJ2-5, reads ETGVTQSPTHLIKTRGQQVTLRCSSQSGHNTVSWYQQALGQGPQFIFQYYREEENGRGNFPPRFSGLQFPNYSSELNVNALELDDSALYLCASSLGGGTQYFGPGTRLLVL.

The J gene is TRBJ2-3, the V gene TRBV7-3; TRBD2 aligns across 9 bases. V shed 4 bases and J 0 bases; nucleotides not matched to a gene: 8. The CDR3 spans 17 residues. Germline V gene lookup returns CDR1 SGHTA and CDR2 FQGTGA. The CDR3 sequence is CASSSGTGTSSTDTQYF. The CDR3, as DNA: TGTGCCAGCAGCTCGGGGACCGGGACTAGCAGCACAGATACGCAGTATTTT.

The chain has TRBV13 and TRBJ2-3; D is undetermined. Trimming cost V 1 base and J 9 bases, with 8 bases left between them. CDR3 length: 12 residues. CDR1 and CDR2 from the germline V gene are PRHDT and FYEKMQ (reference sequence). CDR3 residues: CASSLAETTQYF. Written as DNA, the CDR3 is TGTGCCAGCAGCTTAGCAGAGACAACGCAGTATTTT.

The CDR3 DNA reads TGTGCCAGCAGTTTCGCGATGGCGGGCTACAATGAGCAGTTCTTC. Protein sequence: CASSFAMAGYNEQFF. V is TRBV28 and J is TRBJ2-1, with D perhaps TRBD2 (5 bases). Between the trimmed V and J ends, which lost 3 bases and 3 bases, there was a span of 12 bases. Germline V gene sequence: CDR1 MDHEN, CDR2 SYDVKM. The CDR3 is 15 amino acids.

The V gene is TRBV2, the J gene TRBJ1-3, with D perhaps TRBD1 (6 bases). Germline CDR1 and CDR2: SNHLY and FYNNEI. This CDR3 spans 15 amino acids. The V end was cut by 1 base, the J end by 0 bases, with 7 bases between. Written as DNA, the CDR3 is TGTGCCAGCAGTGAAGGACAGGCCTCTGGAAACACCATATATTTT. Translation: CASSEGQASGNTIYF.

The CDR3 protein is CSALGQGSYEQYF. In DNA, the CDR3 is TGCAGCGCTTTGGGACAGGGGAGCTACGAGCAGTACTTC. V is TRBV29-1 and J is TRBJ2-7; TRBD1 matches at 10 bases. V lost 7 bases and J lost 3; bases outside the gene matches: 6. The CDR3 length is 13 residues. Germline assignment: CDR1 SQVTM and CDR2 ANQGSEA.

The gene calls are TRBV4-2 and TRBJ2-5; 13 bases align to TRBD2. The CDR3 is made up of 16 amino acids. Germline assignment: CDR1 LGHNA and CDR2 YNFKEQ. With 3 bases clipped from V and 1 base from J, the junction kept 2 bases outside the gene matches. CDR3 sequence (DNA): TGTGCCAGCAGCCAGAGGACTAGCGGGAGCCAAGAGACCCAGTACTTC. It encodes CASSQRTSGSQETQYF.

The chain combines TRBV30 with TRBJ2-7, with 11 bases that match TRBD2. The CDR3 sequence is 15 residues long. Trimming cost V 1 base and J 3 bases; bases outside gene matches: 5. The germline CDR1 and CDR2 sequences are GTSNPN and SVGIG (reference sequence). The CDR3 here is CAWSAGLAGNYEQYF. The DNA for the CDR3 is TGTGCCTGGAGTGCCGGACTAGCGGGCAACTACGAGCAGTACTTC.

The CDR3 region has the DNA TGCAGCAGCCTCCCCTCGAAGCTTTTGTTCTCCTACGAGCAGTACTTC. Protein sequence: CSSLPSKLLFSYEQYF. This chain links TRBV29-1 with TRBJ2-7; D is ambiguous. Per the germline V gene, CDR1 is SQVTM and CDR2 is ANQGSEA. V was trimmed by 8 bases and J by 0 bases, leaving 23 bases between them. The CDR3 is 16 amino acids.

The CDR3 loop is CASSPPSSYNEQFF. CDR3 coding DNA: TGTGCCAGCAGCCCTCCGAGCTCCTACAATGAGCAGTTCTTC. The rearrangement links TRBV7-9 to TRBJ2-1; D gene ambiguous. Trimming cost V 5 bases and J 0 bases, with 8 bases left between them. The CDR3 is 14 residues long. CDR1 SEHNR and CDR2 FQNEAQ come from the germline V gene (reference sequence).

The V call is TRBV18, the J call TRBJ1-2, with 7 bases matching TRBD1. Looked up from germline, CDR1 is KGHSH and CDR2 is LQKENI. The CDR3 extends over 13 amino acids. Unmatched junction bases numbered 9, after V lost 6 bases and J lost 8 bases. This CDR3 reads CASSPGQAQGYTF. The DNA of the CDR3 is TGTGCCAGCTCCCCCGGACAGGCTCAGGGCTACACCTTC. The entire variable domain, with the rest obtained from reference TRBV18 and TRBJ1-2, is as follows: NAGVMQNPRHLVRRRGQEARLRCSPMKGHSHVYWYRQLPEEGLKFMVYLQKENIIDESGMPKERFSAEFPKEGPSILRIQQVVRGDSAAYFCASSPGQAQGYTFGSGTRLTVV.

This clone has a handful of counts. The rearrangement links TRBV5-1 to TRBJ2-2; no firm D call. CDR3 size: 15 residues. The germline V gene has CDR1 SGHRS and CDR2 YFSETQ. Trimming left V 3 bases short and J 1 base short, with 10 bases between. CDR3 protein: CASSSQQMNTGELFF. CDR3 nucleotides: TGCGCCAGCAGCTCACAACAAATGAACACCGGGGAGCTGTTTTTT.

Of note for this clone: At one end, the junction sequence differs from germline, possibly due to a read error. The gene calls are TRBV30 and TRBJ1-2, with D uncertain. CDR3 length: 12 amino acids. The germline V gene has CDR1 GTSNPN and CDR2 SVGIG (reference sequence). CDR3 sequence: CAWSGRNYGYTF. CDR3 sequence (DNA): TGTGCCTGGAGTGGACGGAACTATGGATACACCTTC.

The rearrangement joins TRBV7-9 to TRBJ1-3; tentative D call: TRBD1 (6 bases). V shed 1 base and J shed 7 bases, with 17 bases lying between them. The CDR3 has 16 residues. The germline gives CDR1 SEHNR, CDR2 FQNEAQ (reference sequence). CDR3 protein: CASSLVMGATLNTIYF. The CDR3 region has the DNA TGTGCCAGCAGCTTAGTAATGGGGGCGACCCTTAACACCATATATTTT. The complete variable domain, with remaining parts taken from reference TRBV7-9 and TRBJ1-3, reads DTGVSQNPRHKITKRGQNVTFRCDPISEHNRLYWYRQTLGQGPEFLTYFQNEAQLEKSRLLSDRFSAERPKGSFSTLEIQRTEQGDSAMYLCASSLVMGATLNTIYFGEGSWLTVV.

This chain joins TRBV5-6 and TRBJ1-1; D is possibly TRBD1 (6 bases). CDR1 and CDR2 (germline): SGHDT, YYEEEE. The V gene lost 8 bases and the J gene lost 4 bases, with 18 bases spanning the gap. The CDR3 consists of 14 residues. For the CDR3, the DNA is TGTGCCAGTCACGGGGGGCGTTCGGCCACTGAAGCTTTCTTT. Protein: CASHGGRSATEAFF. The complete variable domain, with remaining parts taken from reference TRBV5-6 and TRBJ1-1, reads DAGVTQSPTHLIKTRGQQVTLRCSPKSGHDTVSWYQQALGQGPQFIFQYYEEEERQRGNFPDRFSGHQFPNYSSELNVNALLLGDSALYLCASHGGRSATEAFFGQGTRLTVV.

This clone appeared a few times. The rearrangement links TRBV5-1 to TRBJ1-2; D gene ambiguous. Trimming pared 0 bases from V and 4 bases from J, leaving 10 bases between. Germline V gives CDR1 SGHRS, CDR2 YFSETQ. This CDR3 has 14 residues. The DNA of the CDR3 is TGCGCCAGCAGCTTGGCCAACAGCCCCTATGGCTACACCTTC. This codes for CASSLANSPYGYTF.

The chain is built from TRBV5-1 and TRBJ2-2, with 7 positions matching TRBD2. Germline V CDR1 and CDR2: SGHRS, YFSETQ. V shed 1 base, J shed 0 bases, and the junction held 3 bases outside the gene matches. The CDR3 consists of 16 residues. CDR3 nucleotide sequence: TGCGCCAGCAGCTTGTTGGGAGGGACGAACACCGGGGAGCTGTTTTTT. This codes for CASSLLGGTNTGELFF.

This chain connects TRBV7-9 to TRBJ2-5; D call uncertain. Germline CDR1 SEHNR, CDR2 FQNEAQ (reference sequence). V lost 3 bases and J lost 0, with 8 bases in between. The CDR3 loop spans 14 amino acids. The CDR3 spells CASSLRLDQETQYF. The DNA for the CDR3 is TGTGCCAGCAGCTTGCGACTGGACCAAGAGACCCAGTACTTC.

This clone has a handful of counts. The DNA for the CDR3 is TGTGCCAGCAGTTCGGACAGGGGACTCAACACCATATATTTT. Translation gives CASSSDRGLNTIYF. The chain couples TRBV2 to TRBJ1-3; 9 positions match TRBD1. Per germline, CDR1 SNHLY and CDR2 FYNNEI. The V and J ends lost 5 bases and 7 bases, in that order; junction bases with no gene match: 6. There are 14 residues in the CDR3.

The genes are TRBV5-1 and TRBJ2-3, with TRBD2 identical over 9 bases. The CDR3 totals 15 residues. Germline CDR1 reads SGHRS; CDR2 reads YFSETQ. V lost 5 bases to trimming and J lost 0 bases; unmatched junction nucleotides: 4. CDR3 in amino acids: CASRDSGGSTDTQYF. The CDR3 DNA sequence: TGCGCCAGCAGGGACAGCGGGGGGAGCACAGATACGCAGTATTTT. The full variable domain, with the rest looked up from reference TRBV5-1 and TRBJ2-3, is KAGVTQTPRYLIKTRGQQVTLSCSPISGHRSVSWYQQTPGQGLQFLFEYFSETQRNKGNFPGRFSGRQFSNSRSEMNVSTLELGDSALYLCASRDSGGSTDTQYFGPGTRLTVL.

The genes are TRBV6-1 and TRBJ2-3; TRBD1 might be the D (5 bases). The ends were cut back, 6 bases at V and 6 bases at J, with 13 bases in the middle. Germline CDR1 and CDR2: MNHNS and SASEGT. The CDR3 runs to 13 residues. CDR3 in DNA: TGTGCCAGCAGGCCCGAAGGGGCCGATACGCAGTATTTT. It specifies CASRPEGADTQYF.

Written as DNA, the CDR3 is TGTGCCAACGGACAGGGCGGAGATACGCAGTATTTT. Translated: CANGQGGDTQYF. The rearrangement links TRBV28 to TRBJ2-3; 8 bases line up with TRBD1. From germline, CDR1 is MDHEN and CDR2 SYDVKM. The V and J ends lost 10 bases and 5 bases, in that order; junction bases with no gene match: 5. The CDR3 has 12 amino acids. Full variable domain (outside the CDR3, taken from reference TRBV28 and TRBJ2-3): DVKVTQSSRYLVKRTGEKVFLECVQDMDHENMFWYRQDPGLGLRLIYFSYDVKMKEKGDIPEGYSVSREKKERFSLILESASTNQTSMYLCANGQGGDTQYFGPGTRLTVL.

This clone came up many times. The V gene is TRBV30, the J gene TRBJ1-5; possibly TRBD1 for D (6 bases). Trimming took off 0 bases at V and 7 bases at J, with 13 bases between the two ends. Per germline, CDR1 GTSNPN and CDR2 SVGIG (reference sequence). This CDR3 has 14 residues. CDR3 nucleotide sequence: TGTGCCTGGAGTGTAGGGGGAAAGGGGCAGCCCCAGCATTTT. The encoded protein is CAWSVGGKGQPQHF.

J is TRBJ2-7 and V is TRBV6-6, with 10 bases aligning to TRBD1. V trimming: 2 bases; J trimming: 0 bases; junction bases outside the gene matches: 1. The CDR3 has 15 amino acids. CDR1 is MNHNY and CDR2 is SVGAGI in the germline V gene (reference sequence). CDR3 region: CASSYGDRGSYEQYF. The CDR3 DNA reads TGTGCCAGCAGTTACGGGGACAGGGGCTCCTACGAGCAGTACTTC.

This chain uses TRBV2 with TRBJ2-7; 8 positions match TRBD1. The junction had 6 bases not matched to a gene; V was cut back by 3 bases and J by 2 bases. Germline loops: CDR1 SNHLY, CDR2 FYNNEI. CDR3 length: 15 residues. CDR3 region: CASSERTGIPYEQYF. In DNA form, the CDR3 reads TGTGCCAGCAGTGAGAGGACAGGGATACCCTACGAGCAGTACTTC.

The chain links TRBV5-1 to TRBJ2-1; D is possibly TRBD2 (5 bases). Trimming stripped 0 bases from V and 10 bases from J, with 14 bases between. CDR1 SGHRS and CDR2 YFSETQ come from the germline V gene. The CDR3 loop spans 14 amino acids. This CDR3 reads CASSLGHDGEEQFF. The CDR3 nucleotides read TGCGCCAGCAGCTTGGGACACGACGGGGAGGAGCAGTTCTTC.